Listed below are T cell receptor beta chains from one sample, sequenced in a study of blood T cells in healthy people across ages. TCRdb re-derived calls from the 5' RACE reads in MiXCR, one entry per CDR3 protein. The sample yields hundreds of thousands of distinct CDR3 sequences, about 50% seen once. Material for sequencing was blood. These receptors were collected from a woman aged 80 or over in good health. Both conserved end residues are part of each CDR3. The order of the fields is CDR3 protein, J gene, CDR3 length, V gene.

CASSDQFPQIDEQYF	TRBJ2-7	15	TRBV6-1
CASSLSATYNEQFF	TRBJ2-1	14	TRBV11-3
CSARGATSGGGRNEQFF	TRBJ2-1	17	TRBV20-1
CASSTGRIQYF	TRBJ2-4	11	TRBV2
CASSLGSAGNIQYF	.	14	TRBV7-2
CASSQEGQGYEKLFF	TRBJ1-4	15	TRBV3-1
CASISGSYEQYF	TRBJ2-7	12	TRBV25-1
CASSPYLETQYF	.	12	TRBV18
CASSLTEGGRSYEQYF	TRBJ2-7	16	TRBV7-3
CASSSPDRREAFF	TRBJ1-1	13	TRBV7-2
CASSSFTSEQFF	TRBJ2-1	12	TRBV11-2
CASSPYRTGNTEAFF	TRBJ1-1	15	TRBV5-1
CASSQEGEEYEQYF	TRBJ2-7	14	TRBV4-2
CASSARGTGYGADTQYF	TRBJ2-3	17	TRBV5-5
CASSHLTRESYTF	TRBJ1-2	13	TRBV14
CASSGQPGLAGGGSSYNEQFF	TRBJ2-1	21	TRBV2
CASSPGTSPGYEQYF	TRBJ2-7	15	TRBV9
CASSMGQLSSYEQYF	TRBJ2-7	15	TRBV2
CASSPGVGVGDTQYF	TRBJ2-3	15	TRBV4-1
CASSQYQETQYF	TRBJ2-5	12	TRBV2
CASSEWQVGIFYEQYF	TRBJ2-7	16	TRBV25-1
CASNGDRINTEAFF	TRBJ1-1	14	TRBV12-3/TRBV12-4
CASSLALEVHEQYF	TRBJ2-7	14	TRBV7-9
CASSGIYPPETQYF	.	14	TRBV6-2/TRBV6-3
CASSQDWNTEAFF	TRBJ1-1	13	TRBV14
CASSVETGDLAFETQYF	TRBJ2-5	17	TRBV9
CASHRDSLSYEQYF	TRBJ2-7	14	TRBV7-9
CALREAGGGYTF	TRBJ1-2	12	TRBV6-1